This T cell receptor beta chain comes out of a study of naive and memory T cell subsets. General observations from the study: Activation and differentiation may alter RNA-based TCR counts.

Two oligonucleotides, mixed equimolar, formed the beta constant-region primer covering TRBC1 and TRBC2. The ligated cDNA underwent four PCR rounds using SP2 and nested alpha and beta constant-region primers. TCRdb reprocessed the UMI-ligation and nested PCR reads via MiXCR and lists one record per CDR3 protein. The sample has some 17,000 distinct CDR3 sequences; around 8.2% are singletons. The CDR3 runs 14 residues. The V gene's germline CDR1 is SEHNR and CDR2 FQNEAQ (reference sequence). Trimming at V came to 0 bases and at J to 6 bases, leaving 2 bases not matched to a gene. The sample holds a few counts of this clonotype. The antigen is not known.

The sequenced material came from central memory CD8+ T cells from blood. The V call is TRBV7-9, the J call TRBJ2-1; 7 positions agree with TRBD2. The clonotype comes from a human donor in good health. The CDR3 DNA reads TGTGCCAGCAGCTTAGCGGGAGGGCCCAATGAGCAGTTCTTC. Its protein product is CASSLAGGPNEQFF.